One and the same sample provided the 22 T cell receptor beta chains below, sequenced in a study of CD8 T cells in Susac syndrome. cDNA came from roughly 0.47 to 1 ug RNA primed by random hexamers. One entry per CDR3 protein results from TCRdb running MiXCR on the immunoSEQ multiplex PCR reads. The sample holds 350,000 to 550,000 distinct CDR3 sequences; more than 80% are singletons and the top ten take about 0.12%. Sequencing input: CD8+ T cells from PBMCs. All receptors come from a human donor with multiple sclerosis.

The table lists this clonotype with a few counts. The chain links TRBV6-1 to TRBJ2-3; TRBD2 matches at 14 bases. From germline, CDR1 is MNHNS and CDR2 SASEGT. The CDR3 runs to 16 residues. V shed 6 bases, J shed 2 bases, and the junction held 4 bases outside the gene matches. The CDR3 loop reads CASSPGLAGDTDTQYF. In DNA, the CDR3 is TGTGCCAGCAGCCCGGGACTAGCGGGGGACACAGATACGCAGTATTTT.

The rearrangement links TRBV12-3 or TRBV12-4 to TRBJ2-7, with 10 bases aligning to TRBD1. J lost 5 bases, V lost 4 bases, and 11 bases had no gene match. CDR3 length equals 16 residues. CDR3: CASSSGPPGTGDEQYF. For the CDR3, the DNA is TGTGCCAGCAGTTCAGGACCACCCGGGACAGGGGACGAGCAGTACTTC.

The chain carries TRBV30 and TRBJ2-7, with D unclear. This CDR3 comprises 13 residues. Germline V gene data show CDR1 as GTSNPN and CDR2 as SVGIG (reference sequence). The V end lost 0 bases, the J end lost 4 bases, and 10 bases lay between the germline ends. CDR3 nucleotide sequence: TGTGCCTGGAGTGTACCGGCTACGTACGAGCAGTACTTC. Translating it yields CAWSVPATYEQYF.

CDR3 in DNA: TGTGCCAGCAGCTTAGTGGCCCCTGAAGGAGAGACCCAGTACTTC. Its translation: CASSLVAPEGETQYF. The chain couples TRBV11-2 to TRBJ2-5; D ambiguous. The germline V and J ends were trimmed by 1 base and 4 bases, with 13 bases remaining between them. There are 15 residues in the CDR3. Germline CDR1 and CDR2: SGHAT and FQNNGV.

This clonotype has only one observation. The CDR3 DNA reads TGTGCCAGCAGTCCTCACATGGATACGCAGTATTTT. Its protein product is CASSPHMDTQYF. This chain links TRBV6-6 with TRBJ2-3, with no clear D. The CDR3 length is 12 residues. V lost 5 bases and J 6 bases, leaving 9 bases between the germline ends. Germline values: CDR1 MNHNY, CDR2 SVGAGI (reference sequence).

This sequence joins TRBV5-8 and TRBJ1-1; weak D call: TRBD1 (5 bases). The CDR3 contains 13 residues. V was pared by 9 bases and J by 0 bases, with 12 bases between. From germline, CDR1 is SGHTS and CDR2 YDEGEE. CDR3 DNA sequence: TGTGCCACAAGAGGGGATTTGAACACTGAAGCTTTCTTT. Residues: CATRGDLNTEAFF.

Only one count was recorded for this clonotype. The chain has TRBV5-1 and TRBJ2-3; 12 bases agree with TRBD2. From germline, CDR1 is SGHRS and CDR2 YFSETQ. J gave up 4 bases and V 4 bases, and 22 bases lay outside the gene matches. This CDR3 is built from 21 residues. This CDR3 reads CASSPNPGTSGFLVSADTQYF. The CDR3 nucleotides are TGCGCCAGCAGCCCGAACCCCGGGACTAGCGGGTTTTTGGTTAGTGCAGATACGCAGTATTTT.

The V gene is TRBV5-4, the J gene TRBJ2-7; D remains unclear. V lost 4 bases and J lost 6, with 11 bases in between. Germline-derived CDR1 and CDR2 are SGHNT and YYREEE (reference sequence). This CDR3 region has 12 residues. CDR3: CASSMRAREQYF. Written as DNA, the CDR3 is TGTGCCAGCAGCATGCGCGCACGCGAGCAGTACTTC. Supplemented by reference TRBV5-4 and TRBJ2-7, the full variable domain reads ETGVTQSPTHLIKTRGQQVTLRCSSQSGHNTVSWYQQALGQGPQFIFQYYREEENGRGNFPPRFSGLQFPNYSSELNVNALELDDSALYLCASSMRAREQYFGPGTRLTVT.

J is TRBJ1-1 and V is TRBV23-1; D gene ambiguous. TRBV23-1 is an ORF for which the function is uncertain. V lost 7 bases, J lost 5 bases, and 14 bases lay in between. CDR3 length equals 13 residues. This CDR3 reads CASIVTLDTEAFF. For the CDR3, the DNA is TGCGCCAGCATCGTGACATTGGATACTGAAGCTTTCTTT.

V and J are TRBV11-2 and TRBJ2-3; 7 nucleotides match TRBD2. V shed 0 bases and J 0 bases; nucleotides not matched to a gene: 6. Germline CDR1 and CDR2: SGHAT and FQNNGV. The CDR3 has 17 amino acids. CDR3 protein: CASSLDREEVSTDTQYF. In DNA, the CDR3 is TGTGCCAGCAGCTTAGATCGGGAGGAGGTCAGCACAGATACGCAGTATTTT.

V is TRBV5-1 and J is TRBJ1-1, with 9 bases lining up with TRBD1. With 3 bases clipped from V and 7 bases from J, the junction kept 7 bases outside the gene matches. The V gene's germline CDR1 is SGHRS and CDR2 YFSETQ. The CDR3 runs 14 residues. CDR3 nucleotides: TGCGCCAGCAGCTACCGGGACAGGGCCGATGAAGCTTTCTTT. This sequence encodes CASSYRDRADEAFF.

This chain uses TRBV5-4 with TRBJ2-2; D possibly corresponds to TRBD1 (5 bases). The V end was cut by 3 bases, the J end by 1 base, with 16 bases between. The germline CDR1 and CDR2 sequences are SGHNT and YYREEE (reference sequence). This CDR3 has 17 residues. CDR3 DNA sequence: TGTGCCAGCAGCTCATTTTTGGCACAGGAGAACACCGGGGAGCTGTTTTTT. It translates to CASSSFLAQENTGELFF.

This clonotype occurred a few times. The chain joins TRBV29-1 to TRBJ1-1, with D uncertain. This CDR3 has 13 residues. CDR1 and CDR2 from the germline V gene are SQVTM and ANQGSEA. The germline V and J ends were trimmed by 7 bases and 0 bases, with 12 bases remaining between them. The CDR3 DNA reads TGCAGCGCCGTGGACGGACTGAACACTGAAGCTTTCTTT. Translation gives CSAVDGLNTEAFF.

V usage is TRBV6-5 and J usage is TRBJ1-4, with TRBD1 as a possible D gene (5 bases). The CDR3 loop spans 14 amino acids. Per the germline V gene, CDR1 is MNHEY and CDR2 is SVGAGI. V lost 2 bases and J lost 8, with 12 bases in between. The CDR3 reads CASSYTSQEEKLFF. As DNA, the CDR3 is TGTGCCAGCAGTTACACTTCACAGGAGGAAAAACTGTTTTTT.

The chain recombines TRBV5-1 with TRBJ2-7; 15 bases agree with TRBD2. The germline V gene encodes CDR1 SGHRS and CDR2 YFSETQ. The J segment lost 2 bases and the V segment lost 3 bases, leaving 3 bases of the junction unmatched. The CDR3 extends over 16 amino acids. The CDR3 DNA reads TGCGCCAGCAGCTGGGGACTAGCGGGAGGAACCTACGAGCAGTACTTC. Translating it yields CASSWGLAGGTYEQYF.

This clonotype was seen once. The V gene is TRBV29-1, the J gene TRBJ2-7, with 7 positions matching TRBD1. V was pared by 2 bases and J by 6 bases, with 25 bases of the junction left unmatched. The CDR3 totals 19 residues. CDR1 and CDR2 from the germline V gene are SQVTM and ANQGSEA. The CDR3 DNA sequence: TGCAGCGTTGAACCCATTGGCCCTTCAGGACAGGTTGGAGCTAGCGAGCAGTACTTC. This encodes CSVEPIGPSGQVGASEQYF.

V gene TRBV5-1 combines with J gene TRBJ2-6; perhaps TRBD2 as D (6 bases). With 4 bases removed from V and 0 bases from J, the gap between germline ends came to 17 bases. Germline values: CDR1 SGHRS, CDR2 YFSETQ. CDR3 length equals 18 residues. The CDR3 region has the DNA TGCGCCAGCAGCCCCCGGGGAGGCGACTTCTCTGGGGCCAACGTCCTGACTTTC. This gives the protein CASSPRGGDFSGANVLTF. Looking up the rest from reference TRBV5-1 and TRBJ2-6 gives the full variable domain: KAGVTQTPRYLIKTRGQQVTLSCSPISGHRSVSWYQQTPGQGLQFLFEYFSETQRNKGNFPGRFSGRQFSNSRSEMNVSTLELGDSALYLCASSPRGGDFSGANVLTFGAGSRLTVL.

This rearrangement joins TRBV6-1 to TRBJ2-2, with a weak D call TRBD2 (6 bases). V lost 2 bases to trimming and J lost 1 base, with 17 bases between them. Germline V gene sequence: CDR1 MNHNS, CDR2 SASEGT. The CDR3 loop spans 18 amino acids. The CDR3, as DNA: TGTGCCAGCAGTGAAATCCGTCTAGCGAGAGGGAACACCGGGGAGCTGTTTTTT. Translating it yields CASSEIRLARGNTGELFF.

This chain joins TRBV27 and TRBJ2-5, with D unclear. The CDR3 loop spans 15 amino acids. Germline values: CDR1 MNHEY, CDR2 SMNVEV (reference sequence). The ends were cut back, 7 bases at V and 3 bases at J, with 18 bases in the middle. The CDR3 sequence: CASKRSAQMKETQYF. CDR3 in DNA: TGTGCCAGCAAGCGTTCAGCACAGATGAAAGAGACCCAGTACTTC.

This rearrangement joins TRBV12-3 or TRBV12-4 to TRBJ1-1; unclear D gene. CDR3 length equals 15 residues. V lost 4 bases and J 2 bases, leaving 14 bases between the germline ends. The CDR3 region is CASSSTDGVNTEAFF. The CDR3 nucleotides are TGTGCCAGCAGTTCGACCGACGGCGTTAACACTGAAGCTTTCTTT.

This chain links TRBV5-1 with TRBJ1-1; D unclear. V gave up 0 bases and J gave up 5 bases, with 5 bases separating them. The CDR3 is 12 amino acids. Germline-derived CDR1 and CDR2 are SGHRS and YFSETQ. DNA for the CDR3: TGCGCCAGCAGCTTGGCCAGGACTGAAGCTTTCTTT. Translating it yields CASSLARTEAFF.

The chain employs TRBV30 and TRBJ2-5, with no clear D. The V and J ends lost 0 bases and 2 bases respectively, with 10 bases between them. CDR1 GTSNPN and CDR2 SVGIG come from the germline V gene (reference sequence). This CDR3 has 14 residues. CDR3 sequence reads: CAWSVLEPQETQYF. CDR3 in DNA: TGTGCCTGGAGTGTACTGGAACCTCAAGAGACCCAGTACTTC.